This T cell receptor beta chain was observed in a study of T-cell reconstitution after alpha-beta-depleted transplantation in children. Regarding the study as a whole: As was reported, about two months after transplant, alpha-beta T cells came from several hundred expanded graft clones.

Unique molecular identifiers featured in how the TCRbeta library was prepared. TCRdb processed the PCR reads anew with MiXCR; each CDR3 protein has one entry. The data show approximately 650,000 distinct CDR3 sequences, 13% seen once. This CDR3 is 18 amino acids long. J gave up 6 bases and V 5 bases, and 14 bases lay outside the gene matches. CDR1 and CDR2 from the germline V gene are SEHNR and FQNEAQ (reference sequence). This clonotype was seen many times. The antigen is undetermined. The chain couples TRBV7-9 to TRBJ2-1; 12 nucleotides agree with TRBD2. The input for sequencing was PBMCs, taken before TCRalphabeta/CD19-depleted stem cell transplant. This clonotype was sampled from a girl aged 2-10 years with congenital amegakaryocytic thrombocytopenia, due to receive a stem cell transplant. The CDR3: CASSPRPWTSGITNEQFF. In DNA form, the CDR3 reads TGTGCCAGCAGCCCGAGACCATGGACTAGCGGGATCACCAATGAGCAGTTCTTC.